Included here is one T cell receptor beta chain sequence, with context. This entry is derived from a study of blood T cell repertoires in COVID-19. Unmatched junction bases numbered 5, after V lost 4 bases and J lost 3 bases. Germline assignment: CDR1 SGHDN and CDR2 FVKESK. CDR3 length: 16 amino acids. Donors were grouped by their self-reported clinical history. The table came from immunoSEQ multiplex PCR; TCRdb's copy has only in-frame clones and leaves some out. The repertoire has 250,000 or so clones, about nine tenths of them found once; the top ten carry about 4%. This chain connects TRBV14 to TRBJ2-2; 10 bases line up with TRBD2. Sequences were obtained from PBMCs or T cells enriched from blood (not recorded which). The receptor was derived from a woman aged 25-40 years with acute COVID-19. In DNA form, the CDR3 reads TGTGCCAGCAGCCCAGATAGCGGGAGGTACACCGGGGAGCTGTTTTTT. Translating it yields CASSPDSGRYTGELFF. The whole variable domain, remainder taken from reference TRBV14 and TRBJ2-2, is EAGVTQFPSHSVIEKGQTVTLRCDPISGHDNLYWYRRVMGKEIKFLLHFVKESKQDESGMPNNRFLAERTGGTYSTLKVQPAELEDSGVYFCASSPDSGRYTGELFFGEGSRLTVL.